Listed below are T cell receptor beta chains from one sample, sequenced in a study of blood T cell repertoires in COVID-19. Clones were read by immunoSEQ multiplex PCR, and TCRdb kept only the in-frame ones, dropping some. The profile covers roughly 130,000 clones, with 80% to 85% appearing a single time and around an eighth taken by the ten largest. Material: peripheral blood. All receptors derive from a woman in her thirties who had recovered from COVID-19. The CDR3 runs from the conserved cysteine through the conserved F or W.

CDR3: CSVEHGEGFYGYTF
J: TRBJ1-2
V: TRBV29-1

CDR3: CASSLARGLADSYEQYF
J: TRBJ2-7
V: TRBV5-1

CDR3: CASRPRQGTEKLFF
J: TRBJ1-4
V: TRBV2

CDR3: CASSLDSNSPLHF
J: TRBJ1-6
V: TRBV5-6

CDR3: CASSYSRQGRGNQPQHF
J: TRBJ1-5
V: TRBV6-2/TRBV6-3

CDR3: CATSRVRAERYYGYTF
J: TRBJ1-2
V: TRBV15

CDR3: CASSPPSGSGYNEQFF
J: TRBJ2-1
V: TRBV5-1

CDR3: CASSQSTQRNTEAFF
J: TRBJ1-1
V: TRBV16

CDR3: CASSPQGEGYTF
J: TRBJ1-2
V: TRBV12-3/TRBV12-4

CDR3: CASSQRISGGNQETQYF
J: TRBJ2-5
V: TRBV14

CDR3: CASSPPQGSAKAFF
J: TRBJ1-1
V: TRBV18

CDR3: CASSLDRGDSPLHF
J: TRBJ1-6
V: TRBV5-4

CDR3: CASSLLTAYNEQFF
J: TRBJ2-1
V: TRBV28

CDR3: CASSVSHGQFNNYGYTF
J: TRBJ1-2
V: TRBV9

CDR3: CASSPEDSYNEQFF
J: TRBJ2-1
V: TRBV7-8

CDR3: CASSYGQGRTDTQYF
J: TRBJ2-3
V: TRBV6-5

CDR3: CASRTQGLNGYTF
J: TRBJ1-2
V: TRBV6-5

CDR3: CASSELRGQPSYNEQFF
J: TRBJ2-1
V: TRBV6-1

CDR3: CASRPVRGPTDINEQFF
J: TRBJ2-1
V: TRBV5-5

CDR3: CASSVGGGSQETQYF
J: TRBJ2-5
V: TRBV9

CDR3: CASSGNSGTGNTGELFF
J: TRBJ2-2
V: TRBV5-5

CDR3: CAWSRHKGARGNTIYF
J: TRBJ1-3
V: TRBV30

CDR3: CASCGRERVGELFF
J: TRBJ2-2
V: TRBV6-5

CDR3: CASSMRQGEAFF
J: TRBJ1-1
V: TRBV19

CDR3: CASRPFARETQYF
J: TRBJ2-5
V: TRBV6-6

CDR3: CATTDRGLAKNIQYF
J: TRBJ2-4
V: TRBV24-1

CDR3: CATISAGANVLTF
J: TRBJ2-6
V: TRBV28

CDR3: CASSLLAGGAKNIQYF
J: TRBJ2-4
V: TRBV2

CDR3: CASSIRTGPYEQYF
J: TRBJ2-7
V: TRBV6-5

CDR3: CASSGGRTNYGYTF
J: TRBJ1-2
V: TRBV2

CDR3: CASSRDRNEKLFF
J: TRBJ1-4
V: TRBV2

CDR3: CASSLGRDQQFF
J: TRBJ2-1
V: TRBV13

CDR3: CASSLTGTTDNEQFF
J: TRBJ2-1
V: TRBV11-3

CDR3: CASRDRGDTEAFF
J: TRBJ1-1
V: TRBV2

CDR3: CARGQRYNEQFF
J: TRBJ2-1
V: TRBV19

CDR3: CATSRDYTEAFF
J: TRBJ1-1
V: TRBV15

CDR3: CASSQDSYNEQFF
J: TRBJ2-1
V: TRBV18

CDR3: CASSDLEKLFF
J: TRBJ1-4
V: TRBV2

CDR3: CASSPGRGGGAYNEQFF
J: TRBJ2-1
V: TRBV18

CDR3: CASSIGTGGNQPQHF
J: TRBJ1-5
V: TRBV19

CDR3: CASSLRGGSWDNEQFF
J: TRBJ2-1
V: TRBV5-1

CDR3: CASSKDRAEDRRNTGELFF
J: TRBJ2-2
V: TRBV21-1

CDR3: CARRSILRSGNTIYF
J: TRBJ1-3
V: TRBV5-3

CDR3: CASSLLQVRALSGANVLTF
J: TRBJ2-6
V: TRBV5-4

CDR3: CASSAQGKGTEGPGYTF
J: TRBJ1-2
V: TRBV2

CDR3: CASSQSRGEKLFF
J: TRBJ1-4
V: TRBV4-1

CDR3: CASSKDSQETQYF
J: TRBJ2-5
V: TRBV5-4

CDR3: CASSLSSVRGGPNTEQFF
J: TRBJ2-1
V: TRBV7-3

CDR3: CASSPEGVEAFF
J: TRBJ1-1
V: TRBV3-1/TRBV3-2

CDR3: CASSVGPPGVGNSPLHF
J: TRBJ1-6
V: TRBV9

CDR3: CASSTLPSGGARDTQYF
J: TRBJ2-3
V: TRBV19

CDR3: CASGFLIRDRGDEKLFF
J: TRBJ1-4
V: TRBV12-5

CDR3: CASTRTDNQPQHF
J: TRBJ1-5
V: TRBV12-3/TRBV12-4